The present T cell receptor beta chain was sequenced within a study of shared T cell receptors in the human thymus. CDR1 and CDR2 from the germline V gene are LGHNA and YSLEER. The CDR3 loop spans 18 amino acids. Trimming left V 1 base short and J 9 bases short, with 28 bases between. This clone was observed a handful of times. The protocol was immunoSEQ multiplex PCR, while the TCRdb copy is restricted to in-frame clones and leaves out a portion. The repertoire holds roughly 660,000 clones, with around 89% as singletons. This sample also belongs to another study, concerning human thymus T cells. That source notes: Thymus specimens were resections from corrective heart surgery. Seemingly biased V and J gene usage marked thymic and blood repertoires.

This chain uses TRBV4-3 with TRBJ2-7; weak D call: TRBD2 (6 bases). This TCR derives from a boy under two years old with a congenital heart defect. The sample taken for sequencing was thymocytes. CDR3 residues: CASSQALPRDCDVAGQYF. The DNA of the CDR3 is TGCGCCAGCAGCCAAGCCCTCCCCAGGGACTGTGACGTCGCTGGGCAGTACTTC.